This entry concerns a single T cell receptor (beta chain). There is no known antigen for this receptor. No per-base quality is available; no much larger clone lies one base away. Counted from cysteine to phenylalanine, this CDR3 has 15 amino acids. Only the CDR3 DNA is retained, 45 bases long and in frame from the first base. V drops 3 bases and J drops 7 bases, leaving 20 bases in between. The germline V gene (reference sequence) gives CDR1 as DFQATT and CDR2 as SNEGSKA. The sample comes from a study of blood T cells in healthy people across ages (dated by TCRdb to between 2015 and 2017). About the full investigation: In model experiments, template switching captured roughly one uniquely barcoded TCR beta cDNA molecule for every two T cells. The donors were divided into four age groups: young (average 16 years), middle-aged (roughly 42), aged (62) and long-lived (82). Using deep sequencing normalized with unique cDNA molecular identifiers, the study measured how TCR beta repertoire diversity changes with age. To avoid experimental bias, donors of different ages were spread randomly across the sequencing lanes. Using the same blood draw, the study looked at two additional independent replicas of 1 million unique cDNA reads for two donors, one aged 18 to 29 and the other aged 80 or older.

Results and caveats for the whole study, not just this receptor: The long-lived group showed more naive CD4+ T cells, fewer expanded clones and increased TCR diversity than the aged group, suggesting age selection. Because the CMV infection status of the donors was unknown, age-related changes in expanded clonotypes may potentially have been confounded. Estimates of total diversity based on one million sequenced T cells were regarded as lower bounds and as underestimates. There was a strong correlation between observed TCR beta diversity and the percentage of naive T cells measured by flow cytometry. Observed TCR beta diversity per million T cells fell roughly linearly with age, and a significant reduction was already apparent by age roughly 40. Bulk unsorted PBMC profiling prevented conclusive comparison of naive and antigen-experienced compartments.

Library preparation used 5' RACE. The sample was run on an Illumina HiSeq 2500. A second PCR of about 6 to 11 cycles was performed with a sample-barcoded 5' primer and a J-beta primer mix. Each TCR beta cDNA molecule received a unique molecular identifier from a template-switch 5' adaptor carrying 12 random nucleotides. At least 2.5 million CDR3-containing paired-end reads were obtained from each sample. The Mint cDNA synthesis kit, primed by a TRBC-specific oligonucleotide, was used to synthesize first-strand cDNA from all RNA. All cDNA was treated with uracil-DNA glycosylase and then went through a first 18-cycle PCR with the universal primers M1SS and BC2_uni_R. As for how the authors treated the data: For normalization, 1 million high-quality reads, each with a distinct molecular identifier, were randomly selected from each sample. Instead of being binned into consensus sequences, reads that shared molecular identifiers were thrown out. MiTCR, run with a Q25 quality threshold and the strictest error-elimination algorithm, handled CDR3 identification, clonotype clustering and error correction. A nonparametric unseen species model using Euler transformation provided a lower-bound estimate of total TCR beta diversity. TCRdb reprocessing: public reads trimmed at Q25 with fastp, clones called with MiXCR, in-frame beta chains kept. Rows with one shared CDR3 protein collapse into an entry with the most common genes and DNA. For this entry, the V and J calls and clone size follow TCRdb and not the study's own pipeline. The sample includes about 1.4 million distinct CDR3 sequences, with approximately 63% observed a single time. Over 5.5% of the sample is in the top ten clones.

The approximately 41 donors, aged roughly 6 to 95 years, were systemically healthy Caucasian individuals from Russia. About 10 milliliters of peripheral blood were collected from each donor into EDTA-treated Vacutainer tubes. Ficoll-Paque density-gradient centrifugation was used to isolate PBMCs, with at least 6.5 million per sample. Trizol reagent was used to extract total RNA from PBMCs, with at least 5 micrograms per sample. For every donor, an aliquot of PBMCs went through flow cytometry to measure the percentages of naive CD45RAhigh/CD27high T cells. The source is a man younger than 30 in good health. Rearrangement joined TRBV20-1 to TRBJ2-3; the D gene is possibly TRBD2, with 5 bases matching. The specimen sequenced was blood. The nucleotide sequence is TGCAGTGCTAGTATCCCGGACTCAGGTCGATATACGCAGTATTTT. This is translated as CSASIPDSGRYTQYF.